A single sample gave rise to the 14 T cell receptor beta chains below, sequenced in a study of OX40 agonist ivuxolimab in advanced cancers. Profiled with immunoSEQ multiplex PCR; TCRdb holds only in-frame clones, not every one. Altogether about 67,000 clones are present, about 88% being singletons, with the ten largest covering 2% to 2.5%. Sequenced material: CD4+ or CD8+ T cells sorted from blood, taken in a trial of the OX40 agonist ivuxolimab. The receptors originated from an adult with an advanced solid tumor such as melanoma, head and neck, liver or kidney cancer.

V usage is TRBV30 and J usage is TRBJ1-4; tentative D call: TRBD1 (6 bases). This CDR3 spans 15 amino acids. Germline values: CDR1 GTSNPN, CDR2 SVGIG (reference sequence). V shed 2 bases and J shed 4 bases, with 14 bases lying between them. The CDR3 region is CAWSPLGTSNEKLFF. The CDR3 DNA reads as TGTGCCTGGAGTCCTTTGGGGACAAGTAATGAAAAACTGTTTTTT. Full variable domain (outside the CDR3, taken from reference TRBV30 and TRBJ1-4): SQTIHQWPATLVQPVGSPLSLECTVEGTSNPNLYWYRQAAGRGLQLLFYSVGIGQISSEVPQNLSASRPQDRQFILSSKKLLLSDSGFYLCAWSPLGTSNEKLFFGSGTQLSVL.

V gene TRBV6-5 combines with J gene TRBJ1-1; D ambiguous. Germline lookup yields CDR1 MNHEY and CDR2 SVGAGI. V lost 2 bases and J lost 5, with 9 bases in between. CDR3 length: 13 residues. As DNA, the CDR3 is TGTGCCAGCAGTTACAGCAGCCGAACTGAAGCTTTCTTT. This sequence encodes CASSYSSRTEAFF.

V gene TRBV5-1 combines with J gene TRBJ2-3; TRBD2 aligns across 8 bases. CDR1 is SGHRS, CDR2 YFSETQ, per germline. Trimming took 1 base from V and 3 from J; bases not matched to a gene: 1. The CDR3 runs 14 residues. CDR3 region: CASSLSGGTDTQYF. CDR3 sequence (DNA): TGCGCCAGCAGCTTGTCGGGGGGGACAGATACGCAGTATTTT.

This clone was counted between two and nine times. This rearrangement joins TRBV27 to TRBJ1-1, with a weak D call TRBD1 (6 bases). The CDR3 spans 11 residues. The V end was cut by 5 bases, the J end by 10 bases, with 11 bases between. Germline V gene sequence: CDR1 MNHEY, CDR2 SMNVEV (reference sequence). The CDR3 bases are TGTGCCAGCAGTACAGGGAGGATAGCTTTCTTT. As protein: CASSTGRIAFF.

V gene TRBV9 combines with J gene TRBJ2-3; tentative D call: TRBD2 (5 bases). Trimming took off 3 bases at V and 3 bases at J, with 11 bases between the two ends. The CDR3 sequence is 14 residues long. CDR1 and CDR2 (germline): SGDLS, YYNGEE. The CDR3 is CASSARTLTDTQYF. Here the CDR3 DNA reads TGTGCCAGCAGCGCGAGGACTCTGACAGATACGCAGTATTTT.

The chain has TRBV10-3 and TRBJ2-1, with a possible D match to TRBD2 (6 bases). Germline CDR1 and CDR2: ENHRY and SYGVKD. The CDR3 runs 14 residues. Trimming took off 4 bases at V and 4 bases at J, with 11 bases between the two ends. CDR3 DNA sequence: TGTGCCATCAGTGGTAGGGACTCATACAATGAGCAGTTCTTC. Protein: CAISGRDSYNEQFF.

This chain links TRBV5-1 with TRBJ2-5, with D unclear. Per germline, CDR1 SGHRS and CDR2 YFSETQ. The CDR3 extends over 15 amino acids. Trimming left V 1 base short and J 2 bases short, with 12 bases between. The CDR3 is CASSLQLQKQETQYF. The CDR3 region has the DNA TGCGCCAGCAGCTTGCAGTTGCAAAAGCAAGAGACCCAGTACTTC.

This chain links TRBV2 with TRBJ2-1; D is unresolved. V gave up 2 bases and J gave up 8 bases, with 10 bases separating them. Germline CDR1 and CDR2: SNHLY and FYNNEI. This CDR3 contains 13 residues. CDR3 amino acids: CASSELLGDEQFF. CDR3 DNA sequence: TGTGCCAGCAGTGAACTCCTTGGGGATGAGCAGTTCTTC.

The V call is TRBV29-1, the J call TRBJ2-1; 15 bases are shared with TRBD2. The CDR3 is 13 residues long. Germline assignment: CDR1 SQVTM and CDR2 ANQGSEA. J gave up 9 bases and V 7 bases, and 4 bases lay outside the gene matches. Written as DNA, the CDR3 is TGCAGCGGGGGGGGACTAGCGGGAGGTGAGCAGTTCTTC. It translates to CSGGGLAGGEQFF.

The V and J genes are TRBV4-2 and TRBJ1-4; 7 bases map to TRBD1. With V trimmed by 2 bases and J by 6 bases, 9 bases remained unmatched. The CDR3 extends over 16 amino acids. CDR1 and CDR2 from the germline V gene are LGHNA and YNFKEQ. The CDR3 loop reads CASSQKGGVGDEKLFF. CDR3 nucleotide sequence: TGTGCCAGCAGCCAAAAAGGGGGCGTTGGTGATGAAAAACTGTTTTTT.

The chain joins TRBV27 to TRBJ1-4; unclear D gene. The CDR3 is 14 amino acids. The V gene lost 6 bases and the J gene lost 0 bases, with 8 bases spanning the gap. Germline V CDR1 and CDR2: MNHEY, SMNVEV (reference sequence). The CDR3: CASRRTPTNEKLFF. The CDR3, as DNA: TGTGCCAGCAGGCGGACCCCAACTAATGAAAAACTGTTTTTT.

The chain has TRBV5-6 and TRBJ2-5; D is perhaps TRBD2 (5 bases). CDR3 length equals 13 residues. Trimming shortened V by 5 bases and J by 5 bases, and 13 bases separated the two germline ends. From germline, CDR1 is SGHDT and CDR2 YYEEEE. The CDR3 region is CASRPRTGETQYF. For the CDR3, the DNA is TGTGCCAGCAGACCGCGAACGGGGGAGACCCAGTACTTC.

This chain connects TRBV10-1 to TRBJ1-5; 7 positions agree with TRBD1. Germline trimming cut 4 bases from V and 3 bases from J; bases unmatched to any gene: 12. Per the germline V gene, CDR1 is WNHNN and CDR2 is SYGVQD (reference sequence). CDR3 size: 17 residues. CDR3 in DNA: TGCGCCAGCAGTGGCCCCAGGGAGGGGGCGGACAATCAGCCCCAGCATTTT. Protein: CASSGPREGADNQPQHF.

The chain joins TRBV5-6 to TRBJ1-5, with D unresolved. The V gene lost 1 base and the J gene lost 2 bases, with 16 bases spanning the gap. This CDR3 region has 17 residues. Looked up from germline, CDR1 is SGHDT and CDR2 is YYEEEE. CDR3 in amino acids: CASSLYEGSDGNQPQHF. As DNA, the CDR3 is TGTGCCAGCAGCTTGTATGAGGGTTCGGATGGCAATCAGCCCCAGCATTTT.